The 2 T cell receptor beta chains reported below all come from one sample, sequenced in a study of T cell repertoires in cytomegalovirus infection. TCRdb re-called the reads through MiXCR, storing one row per CDR3 protein. The sample lists about 260,000 distinct CDR3 sequences; around 15% were seen once. Sequencing input: PBMCs. These receptors were taken from a human donor in good health (CMV status not recorded). Some clones in this sample may be carry-over from other donors' samples.

V gene TRBV20-1 combines with J gene TRBJ2-1, with 10 bases identical to TRBD2. Looked up from germline, CDR1 is DFQATT and CDR2 is SNEGSKA (reference sequence). Losses at the gene ends were 5 bases for V and 7 bases for J; bases not matched to a gene: 14. The CDR3 consists of 16 residues. CDR3 protein: CSAGVRLAGVRNEQFF. For the CDR3, the DNA is TGCAGTGCTGGAGTCCGTCTAGCGGGAGTTAGAAATGAGCAGTTCTTC.

This clonotype was seen only a few times. The V call is TRBV20-1, the J call TRBJ2-1; TRBD2 agrees at 7 bases. V was clipped by 3 bases and J by 9 bases; unmatched bases: 11. There are 14 residues in the CDR3. Germline V gene lookup returns CDR1 DFQATT and CDR2 SNEGSKA (reference sequence). The CDR3 DNA sequence: TGCAGTGCTAGTAAGTCTAGCGGTCAATTTGAGCAGTTCTTC. Translated, it gives CSASKSSGQFEQFF.